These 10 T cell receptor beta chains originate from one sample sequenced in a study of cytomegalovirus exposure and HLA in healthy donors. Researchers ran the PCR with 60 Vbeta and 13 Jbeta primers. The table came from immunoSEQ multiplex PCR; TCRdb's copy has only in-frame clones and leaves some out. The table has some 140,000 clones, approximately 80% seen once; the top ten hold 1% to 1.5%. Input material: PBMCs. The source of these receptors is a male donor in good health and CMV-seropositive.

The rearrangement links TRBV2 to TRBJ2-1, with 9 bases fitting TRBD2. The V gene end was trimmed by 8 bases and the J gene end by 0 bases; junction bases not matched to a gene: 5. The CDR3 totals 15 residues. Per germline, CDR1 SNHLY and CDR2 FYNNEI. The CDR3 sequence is CASGVSGGSYNEQFF. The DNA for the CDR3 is TGTGCCAGCGGGGTTAGCGGGGGCTCCTACAATGAGCAGTTCTTC.

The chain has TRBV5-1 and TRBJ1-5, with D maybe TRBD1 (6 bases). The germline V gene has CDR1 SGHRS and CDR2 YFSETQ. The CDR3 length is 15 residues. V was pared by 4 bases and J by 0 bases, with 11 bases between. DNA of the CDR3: TGCGCCAGCAGCCTGACAGGTTATAGCAATCAGCCCCAGCATTTT. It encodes CASSLTGYSNQPQHF.

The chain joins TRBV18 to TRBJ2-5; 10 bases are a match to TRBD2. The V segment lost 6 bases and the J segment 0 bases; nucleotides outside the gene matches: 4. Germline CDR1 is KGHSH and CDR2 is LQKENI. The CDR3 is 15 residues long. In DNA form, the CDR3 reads TGTGCCAGCTCCCCTAGCGGGGGACACCAAGAGACCCAGTACTTC. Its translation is CASSPSGGHQETQYF. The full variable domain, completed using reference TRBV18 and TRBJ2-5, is NAGVMQNPRHLVRRRGQEARLRCSPMKGHSHVYWYRQLPEEGLKFMVYLQKENIIDESGMPKERFSAEFPKEGPSILRIQQVVRGDSAAYFCASSPSGGHQETQYFGPGTRLLVL.

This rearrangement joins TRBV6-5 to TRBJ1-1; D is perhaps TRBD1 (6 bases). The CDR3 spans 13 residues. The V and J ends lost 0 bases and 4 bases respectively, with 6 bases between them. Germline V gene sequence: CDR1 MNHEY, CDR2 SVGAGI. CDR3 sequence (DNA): TGTGCCAGCAGTTACTCAGGGGGCACTGAAGCTTTCTTT. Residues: CASSYSGGTEAFF.

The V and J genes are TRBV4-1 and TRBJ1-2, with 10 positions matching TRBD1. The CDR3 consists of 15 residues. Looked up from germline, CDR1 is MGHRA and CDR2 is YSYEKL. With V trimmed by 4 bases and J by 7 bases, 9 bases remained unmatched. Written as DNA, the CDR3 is TGCGCCAGCAGCCCGGGACAGGGGCCTCATGGTGGCTACACCTTC. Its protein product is CASSPGQGPHGGYTF.

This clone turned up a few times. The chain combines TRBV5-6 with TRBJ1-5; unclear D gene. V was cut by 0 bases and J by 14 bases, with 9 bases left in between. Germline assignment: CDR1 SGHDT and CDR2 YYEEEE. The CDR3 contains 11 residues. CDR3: CASSLELSKHF. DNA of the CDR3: TGTGCCAGCAGCTTGGAACTGAGCAAGCATTTT. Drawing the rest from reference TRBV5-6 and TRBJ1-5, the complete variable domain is DAGVTQSPTHLIKTRGQQVTLRCSPKSGHDTVSWYQQALGQGPQFIFQYYEEEERQRGNFPDRFSGHQFPNYSSELNVNALLLGDSALYLCASSLELSKHFGDGTRLSIL.

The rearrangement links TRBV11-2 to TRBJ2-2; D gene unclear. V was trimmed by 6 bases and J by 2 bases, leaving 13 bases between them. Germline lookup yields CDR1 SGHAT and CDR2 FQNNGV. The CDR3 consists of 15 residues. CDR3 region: CASRRAGLNTGELFF. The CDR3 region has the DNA TGTGCCAGCAGACGTGCCGGGTTAAACACCGGGGAGCTGTTTTTT.

The CDR3 DNA follows: TGTGCCAGCAGCGGACCCCCAGGGAAACTCTCCTACAATGAGCAGTTCTTC. Translated, it gives CASSGPPGKLSYNEQFF. V gene TRBV2 combines with J gene TRBJ2-1; maybe TRBD1 (5 bases). CDR3 length: 17 amino acids. Trimming took 6 bases from V and 0 from J, leaving 18 bases between them. Germline-derived CDR1 and CDR2 are SNHLY and FYNNEI. Variable domain in full (rest from reference TRBV2 and TRBJ2-1): EPEVTQTPSHQVTQMGQEVILRCVPISNHLYFYWYRQILGQKVEFLVSFYNNEISEKSEIFDDQFSVERPDGSNFTLKIRSTKLEDSAMYFCASSGPPGKLSYNEQFFGPGTRLTVL.

The CDR3, as DNA: TGTGCCAGCAGACGGACAGGGGCCCCAAATGAAAAACTGTTTTTT. Amino acids: CASRRTGAPNEKLFF. The rearrangement links TRBV6-1 to TRBJ1-4; 9 positions agree with TRBD1. The CDR3 runs 15 residues. Germline lookup yields CDR1 MNHNS and CDR2 SASEGT. V lost 6 bases to trimming and J lost 5 bases; unmatched junction nucleotides: 7.

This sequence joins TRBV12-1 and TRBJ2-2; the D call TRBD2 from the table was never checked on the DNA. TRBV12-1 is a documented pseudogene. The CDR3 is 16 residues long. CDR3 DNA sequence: TGTGCCAGCAGCTTTGGGGGACTTGGGAACACCGGGGAGCTGTTTTTT. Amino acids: CASSFGGLGNTGELFF.